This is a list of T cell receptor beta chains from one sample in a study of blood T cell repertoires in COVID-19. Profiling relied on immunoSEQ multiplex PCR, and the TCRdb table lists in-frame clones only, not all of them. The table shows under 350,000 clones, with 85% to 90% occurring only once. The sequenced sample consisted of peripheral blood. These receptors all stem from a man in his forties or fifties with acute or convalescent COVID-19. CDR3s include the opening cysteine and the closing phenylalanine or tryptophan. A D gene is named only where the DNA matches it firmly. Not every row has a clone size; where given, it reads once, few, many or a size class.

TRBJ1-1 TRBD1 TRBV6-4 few CASSDSYGQGVTEAFF TGTGCCAGCAGTGACTCATACGGTCAGGGGGTCACTGAAGCTTTCTTT
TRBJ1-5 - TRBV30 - CAWSTREGQPQHF TGTGCCTGGAGTACCCGGGAAGGACAGCCCCAGCATTTT
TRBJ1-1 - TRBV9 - CASSRPGTQNTEAFF TGTGCCAGCAGCCGCCCGGGAACCCAGAACACTGAAGCTTTCTTT
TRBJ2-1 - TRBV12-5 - CASAPGEGSNNEQFF TGTGCTAGTGCCCCCGGGGAAGGGTCAAACAATGAGCAGTTCTTC
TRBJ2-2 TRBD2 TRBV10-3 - CAISGREGLQSGELFF TGTGCCATCAGTGGCAGGGAGGGGCTTCAGTCCGGGGAGCTGTTTTTT
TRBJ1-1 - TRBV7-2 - CASSLAGRNTEAFF TGTGCCAGCAGCTTAGCGGGCAGGAACACTGAAGCTTTCTTT
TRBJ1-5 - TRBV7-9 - CASSQGQGRDQPQHF TGTGCCAGCAGCCAAGGGCAGGGGAGGGATCAGCCCCAGCATTTT
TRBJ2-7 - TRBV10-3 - CAIRRTYATYEQYF TGTGCCATCCGACGGACATACGCAACCTACGAGCAGTACTTC
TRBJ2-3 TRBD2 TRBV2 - CASSEWTSGGNTDTQYF TGTGCCAGCAGTGAGTGGACTAGCGGGGGCAACACAGATACGCAGTATTTT
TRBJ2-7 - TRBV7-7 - CASSLEAGSYEQYF TGTGCCAGCAGCTTAGAGGCGGGGAGTTACGAGCAGTACTTC
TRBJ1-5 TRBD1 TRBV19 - CASSILGQGGRNQPQHF TGTGCCAGTAGTATATTGGGACAGGGAGGACGCAATCAGCCCCAGCATTTT
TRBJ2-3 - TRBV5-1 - CASNGESGDTQYF TGCGCCAGCAACGGGGAATCAGGAGATACGCAGTATTTT
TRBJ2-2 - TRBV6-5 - CASSSTVNTGELFF TGTGCCAGCAGTTCGACAGTGAACACCGGGGAGCTGTTTTTT
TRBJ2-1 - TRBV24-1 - CATSDVQGGENEQFF TGTGCCACCAGTGATGTGCAGGGAGGTGAGAATGAGCAGTTCTTC
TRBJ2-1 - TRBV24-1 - CATSGVSYNEQFF TGTGCCACCTCGGGAGTTTCCTACAATGAGCAGTTCTTC
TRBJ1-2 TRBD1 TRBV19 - CASRPTRQGDYGYTF TGTGCCAGTAGACCCACCCGACAGGGTGATTATGGCTACACCTTC
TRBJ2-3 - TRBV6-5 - CASSFARGFTDTQYF TGTGCCAGCAGTTTTGCAAGAGGGTTCACAGATACGCAGTATTTT
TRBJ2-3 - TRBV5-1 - CASSQNRAPQYF TGCGCCAGCAGCCAAAACAGGGCTCCGCAGTATTTT
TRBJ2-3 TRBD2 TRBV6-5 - CASTPGGSTDTQYF TGTGCCAGCACCCCGGGGGGGAGCACAGATACGCAGTATTTT
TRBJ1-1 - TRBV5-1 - CASNYASGRGTEAFF TGCGCCAGCAATTATGCGTCGGGGAGGGGAACTGAAGCTTTCTTT
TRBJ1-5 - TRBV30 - CAWSGGEYQPQHF TGTGCCTGGAGTGGGGGAGAATATCAGCCCCAGCATTTT
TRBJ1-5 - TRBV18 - CASSPGQIIHQPQHF TGTGCCAGCTCACCGGGACAAATTATTCATCAGCCCCAGCATTTT
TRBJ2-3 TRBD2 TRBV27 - CASSLYYPLRGETDTQYF TGTGCCAGCAGTTTATATTATCCTTTGCGGGGGGAAACAGATACGCAGTATTTT
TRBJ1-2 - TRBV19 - CASSLSTVYGYTF TGTGCCAGTAGTCTCTCGACAGTCTATGGCTACACCTTC
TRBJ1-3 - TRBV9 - CASSVAEGSSGNTIYF TGTGCCAGCAGCGTAGCCGAGGGAAGCTCTGGAAACACCATATATTTT
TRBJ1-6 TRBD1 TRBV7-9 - CASSLTGAGDSPLHF TGTGCCAGCAGCTTGACAGGGGCTGGGGATTCACCCCTCCACTTT
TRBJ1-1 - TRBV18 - CASSPSPTGNTEAFF TGTGCCAGCTCACCAAGCCCGACAGGTAACACTGAAGCTTTCTTT
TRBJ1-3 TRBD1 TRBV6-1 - CASSERQGGNTIYF TGTGCCAGCAGTGAACGACAGGGCGGAAACACCATATATTTT
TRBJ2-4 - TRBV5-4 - CASSLAGAAAKNIQYF TGTGCCAGCAGCTTGGCAGGGGCTGCAGCCAAAAACATTCAGTACTTC
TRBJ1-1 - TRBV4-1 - CASSQGPPWLAFF TGCGCCAGCAGCCAAGGGCCCCCTTGGTTAGCTTTCTTT